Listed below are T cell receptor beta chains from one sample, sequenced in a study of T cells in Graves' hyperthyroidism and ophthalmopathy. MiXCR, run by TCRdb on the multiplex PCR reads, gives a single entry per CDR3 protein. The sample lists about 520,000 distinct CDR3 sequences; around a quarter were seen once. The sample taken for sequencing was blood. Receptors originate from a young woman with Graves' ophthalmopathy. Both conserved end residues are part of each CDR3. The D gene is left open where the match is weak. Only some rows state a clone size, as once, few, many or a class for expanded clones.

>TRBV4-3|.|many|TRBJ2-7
TGCGCCAGCAGCCAAACAATCGGCGGGACCTACGAGCAGTACTTC
CASSQTIGGTYEQYF
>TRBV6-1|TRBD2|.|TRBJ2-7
TGTGCCAGCAGTGAATCACTAGCGGGGGGGCCGGCCTACGAGCAGTACTTC
CASSESLAGGPAYEQYF
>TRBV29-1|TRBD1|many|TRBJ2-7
TGCAGCGTTCGGACAGGGTTTTCCTACGAGCAGTACTTC
CSVRTGFSYEQYF
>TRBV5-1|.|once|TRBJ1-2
TGCGCCAGCAGCTTGGATGGGGGCGCGGGTGGCTACACCTTC
CASSLDGGAGGYTF
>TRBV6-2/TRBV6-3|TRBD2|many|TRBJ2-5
TGTGCCAGCAGTTACTTCGGGGGGGCCTCTGAGACCCAGTACTTC
CASSYFGGASETQYF
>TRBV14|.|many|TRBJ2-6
TGTGCCAGCAGCCAATACGGTCGCTCTGGGGCCAACGTCCTGACTTTC
CASSQYGRSGANVLTF
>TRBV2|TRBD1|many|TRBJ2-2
TGTGCCAGCAGGGGGACAGGGGCCACCGGGGAGCTGTTTTTT
CASRGTGATGELFF
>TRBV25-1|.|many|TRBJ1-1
TGTGCCAGCAGTGTCCGGGACTCGAACACTGAAGCTTTCTTT
CASSVRDSNTEAFF
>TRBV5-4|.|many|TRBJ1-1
TGTGCCAGCAGCTTCAACCGGTTTGAAGCTTTCTTT
CASSFNRFEAFF
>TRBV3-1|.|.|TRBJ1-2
TGTGCCAGCAGCCAAGATCGACGGGTAGTAGGTGGCTACACCTTC
CASSQDRRVVGGYTF
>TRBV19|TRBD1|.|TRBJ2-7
TGTGCCAGTAGTCTGACGACAGGGTCGATCTACGAGCAGTACTTC
CASSLTTGSIYEQYF
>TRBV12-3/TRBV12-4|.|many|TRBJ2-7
TGTGCCAGCAGTTCGGACCATGAGCTCGAGCAGTACTTC
CASSSDHELEQYF
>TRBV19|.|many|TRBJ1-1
TGTGCCAGTAGTATAGGGGGGCCCATGAACACTGAAGCTTTCTTT
CASSIGGPMNTEAFF
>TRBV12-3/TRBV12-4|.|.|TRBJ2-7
TGTGCCAGCAGCCCCTCCTTTAAGGAACAGTACTTC
CASSPSFKEQYF
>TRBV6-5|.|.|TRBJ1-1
TGTGCCAGCAGTACTCACAGGATGAACACTGAAGCTTTCTTT
CASSTHRMNTEAFF
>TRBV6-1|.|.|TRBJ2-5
TGTGCCAGCAGTGAATCCTGGGGGCGGTTTGAGACCCAGTACTTC
CASSESWGRFETQYF
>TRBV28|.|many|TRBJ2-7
TGTGCCAGCAGTTTTCCCAATACCCCAGGGGATTTGGACGAGCAGTACTTC
CASSFPNTPGDLDEQYF
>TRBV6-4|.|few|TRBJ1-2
TGTGCTAGCAGTGAACATAACTATGGCTACACCTTC
CASSEHNYGYTF
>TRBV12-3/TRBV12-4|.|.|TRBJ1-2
TGTGCCAGCAGTTTCCACAGTTCTAACTATGGCTACACCTTC
CASSFHSSNYGYTF
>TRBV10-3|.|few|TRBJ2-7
TGTGCCATCAGTAACAGGGCTTCGACAATCTACGAGCAGTACTTC
CAISNRASTIYEQYF
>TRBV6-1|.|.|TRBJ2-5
TGTGCCAGCAGTGAAGACTCCCTAGGGACCCAGTACTTC
CASSEDSLGTQYF
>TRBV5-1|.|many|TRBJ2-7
TGCGCCAGCAGCTTGAGTCCGGGGTCGACCTACGAGCAGTACTTC
CASSLSPGSTYEQYF
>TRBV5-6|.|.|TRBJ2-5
TGTGCCAGCAGCTTGGGGGGCGGCACGGTGGAATCCCAGACCCAGTACTTC
CASSLGGGTVESQTQYF
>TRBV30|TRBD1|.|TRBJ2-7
TGTGCCTGGAGAAAGATGACAGGGACCTACGAGCAGTACTTC
CAWRKMTGTYEQYF
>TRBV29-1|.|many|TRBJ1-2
TGCAGCGTTGAGACGGAGCGTCCCTTCTATGGCTACACCTTC
CSVETERPFYGYTF
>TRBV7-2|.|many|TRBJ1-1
TGTGCCAGCAGCTCCCCGGCAAAGAACACTGAAGCTTTCTTT
CASSSPAKNTEAFF
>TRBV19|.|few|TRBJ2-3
TGTGCCAGTAGGGGGGGCGGCACAGATACGCAGTATTTT
CASRGGGTDTQYF
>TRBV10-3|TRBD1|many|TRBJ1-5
TGTGCCACAAAGACCGGGACAGGGGTCTTGCAGCCCCAGCATTTT
CATKTGTGVLQPQHF
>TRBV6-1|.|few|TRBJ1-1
TGTGCCAGCAGTGAATTACAGATACTGAACACTGAAGCTTTCTTT
CASSELQILNTEAFF
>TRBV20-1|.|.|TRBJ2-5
TGCAGTGCTAGAGTTCCGGGGTTAGAGACCCAGTACTTC
CSARVPGLETQYF
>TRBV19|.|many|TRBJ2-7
TGTGCCAGTAGTATTGGCAGGAGCTACGAGCAGTACTTC
CASSIGRSYEQYF
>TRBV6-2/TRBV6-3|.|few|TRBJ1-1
TGTGCCAGCAGTCAACAGGGATTTAGGACTGAAGCTTTCTTT
CASSQQGFRTEAFF